This is a list of T cell receptor beta chains from one sample in a study of cytomegalovirus exposure and HLA in healthy donors. Measured with immunoSEQ multiplex PCR; TCRdb has only the in-frame clones, and not every one. The sample lists hundreds of thousands of clones; 82% were seen once. Sequences were obtained from PBMCs. The receptors were sampled from a man between 35 and 55 years old in good health and CMV-seropositive. The conserved cysteine and the conserved F or W are not part of the CDR3 here. Size values are once, few and many counts, or a class for expanded clones, and some rows have none.

TRBJ2-5	-	TRBV5-1	ASSNLGQNQETQY
TRBJ1-1	-	TRBV7-9	ASSVGQGMNTEAF
TRBJ2-1	once	TRBV29-1	SVEGVSSGLEQF
TRBJ2-7	-	TRBV5-6	ASSVGRVYEQY
TRBJ2-1	-	TRBV5-1	ASSFGDLRGTYNEQF
TRBJ2-3	-	TRBV18	ASSRSTDTQY
TRBJ2-5	-	TRBV11-3	ASSPGTSGRGIQETQY
TRBJ2-7	-	TRBV6-5	ASSSASSGSYEQY
TRBJ2-1	-	TRBV10-1	ASSESPGAPYNEQF
TRBJ2-6	-	TRBV5-1	ASSSRGQGSGANVLT
TRBJ2-3	once	TRBV5-4	ASSFSGRGTDTQY
-	once	TRBV12-5	ASGLPPGTGMSEQY
TRBJ2-2	-	TRBV7-9	ASSLAEGTGELF
TRBJ2-1	few	TRBV6-4	ASSDSVLGGSSYNEQF
TRBJ2-1	-	TRBV4-1	ASSQDPLAGYNEQF
TRBJ1-2	-	TRBV7-9	ASSSIGGTYGYT
TRBJ2-3	-	TRBV30	AWRVGLLSDTQY
TRBJ2-5	-	TRBV6-6	ASSYHLAGDGETQY
TRBJ1-2	-	TRBV19	ASNPRGENYGYT
TRBJ1-5	-	TRBV9	ASSFGGQPQH
TRBJ1-4	-	TRBV2	AAGRVQGSEKLF
TRBJ2-7	-	TRBV10-1	ASRGVGTEQY
TRBJ2-7	-	TRBV19	ASSIQGFSYEQY
TRBJ2-1	-	TRBV9	ASSVEGGRGNEQF
TRBJ2-2	-	TRBV29-1	SVGRAGAPTGELF
TRBJ1-1	-	TRBV4-1	ASSPPGTGGMNTEAF
TRBJ1-2	-	TRBV6-6	ASSYSSQGFYGYT
TRBJ1-1	-	TRBV7-3	ASSFYRDTEAF
TRBJ1-1	-	TRBV7-8	ASSPRVNTEAF